The 16 T cell receptor beta chains below were found in one sample sequenced in a study of cytomegalovirus exposure and HLA in healthy donors. Sequencing used immunoSEQ multiplex PCR; TCRdb keeps in-frame clones, though not all of them. In the table there are 170,000 or so clones, around 85% of which are singletons. The specimen sequenced was PBMCs. Source of these receptors: a man younger than 35 in good health and CMV-seropositive.

The rearrangement links TRBV30 to TRBJ1-6; D unresolved. CDR3 length equals 13 residues. The ends were cut back, 5 bases at V and 8 bases at J, with 13 bases in the middle. Germline loops: CDR1 GTSNPN, CDR2 SVGIG (reference sequence). The CDR3 region has the DNA TGTGCCTGGTCAGACTTGACCCATTCACCCCTCCACTTT. Amino acid sequence: CAWSDLTHSPLHF.

The chain uses TRBV18 and TRBJ2-5; TRBD2 matches 8 bases. The V gene's germline CDR1 is KGHSH and CDR2 LQKENI. V was pared by 3 bases and J by 5 bases, with 8 bases of the junction left unmatched. This CDR3 contains 15 residues. CDR3 amino acids: CASSPEGLVLETQYF. The CDR3, as DNA: TGTGCCAGCTCACCGGAGGGACTAGTCTTGGAGACCCAGTACTTC.

This clone was detected only a few times. The chain has TRBV15 and TRBJ1-2; 8 nucleotides line up with TRBD1. Germline-derived CDR1 and CDR2 are LNHNV and YYDKDF (reference sequence). V trimming: 1 base; J trimming: 3 bases; junction bases outside the gene matches: 7. This CDR3 spans 16 amino acids. CDR3: CATSRAPPGGDYGYTF. In DNA, the CDR3 is TGTGCCACCAGCAGAGCCCCCCCAGGGGGCGACTATGGCTACACCTTC.

This clone was detected once. This sequence joins TRBV5-1 and TRBJ2-5; 7 nucleotides line up with TRBD1. With 3 bases clipped from V and 6 bases from J, the junction kept 5 bases outside the gene matches. This CDR3 has 13 residues. Germline V lookup: CDR1 SGHRS, CDR2 YFSETQ. In DNA form, the CDR3 reads TGCGCCAGCAGCTCCCGGGACAGCCAGACCCAGTACTTC. This codes for CASSSRDSQTQYF.

The chain joins TRBV9 to TRBJ2-1; TRBD2 aligns across 13 bases. The germline V gene encodes CDR1 SGDLS and CDR2 YYNGEE. The V and J ends lost 3 bases and 7 bases, in that order; junction bases with no gene match: 4. The CDR3 has 15 residues. This chain's CDR3 is CASSETSGGWNEQFF. CDR3 DNA sequence: TGTGCCAGCAGCGAGACTAGCGGGGGGTGGAATGAGCAGTTCTTC.

The CDR3 protein is CASRLRQEFTDTQYF. DNA for the CDR3: TGTGCCAGCAGGCTTCGACAGGAGTTCACAGATACGCAGTATTTT. This rearrangement joins TRBV6-5 to TRBJ2-3, with TRBD1 as a possible D gene (6 bases). The ends were cut back, 6 bases at V and 2 bases at J, with 15 bases in the middle. The CDR3 consists of 15 residues. The germline V gene encodes CDR1 MNHEY and CDR2 SVGAGI.

This chain joins TRBV5-6 and TRBJ2-7; 8 bases align to TRBD2. Germline CDR1 and CDR2: SGHDT and YYEEEE. The V and J ends lost 0 bases and 6 bases, in that order; junction bases with no gene match: 5. The CDR3 totals 14 residues. The CDR3 DNA follows: TGTGCCAGCAGCTTGGATGCGGGAGGAGTCGAGCAGTACTTC. Translation: CASSLDAGGVEQYF.

The chain employs TRBV6-5 and TRBJ1-1; D ambiguous. Trimming removed 0 bases from V and 0 bases from J, with 8 bases in between. CDR1 MNHEY and CDR2 SVGAGI come from the germline V gene. The CDR3 loop spans 15 amino acids. CDR3 nucleotides: TGTGCCAGCAGTTACTCGTTGGACTTGAACACTGAAGCTTTCTTT. Translating it yields CASSYSLDLNTEAFF.

V gene TRBV7-8 combines with J gene TRBJ1-2; 9 positions match TRBD1. The germline gives CDR1 SGHVS, CDR2 FQNEAQ. V was pared by 5 bases and J by 8 bases, with 15 bases of the junction left unmatched. This CDR3 is 16 amino acids long. In DNA, the CDR3 is TGTGCCAGCAGCCTGAGAACCGGGACAGGGTCACTCGGCTACACCTTC. As protein: CASSLRTGTGSLGYTF.

The genes are TRBV9 and TRBJ2-2; D remains ambiguous. Germline V gene data show CDR1 as SGDLS and CDR2 as YYNGEE. Trimming cost V 0 bases and J 2 bases, with 8 bases left between them. CDR3 length equals 15 residues. Here the CDR3 DNA reads TGTGCCAGCAGCGTAGGTAGCACTAACACCGGGGAGCTGTTTTTT. Amino acids: CASSVGSTNTGELFF. The full variable domain, its missing parts supplied by reference TRBV9 and TRBJ2-2, is DSGVTQTPKHLITATGQRVTLRCSPRSGDLSVYWYQQSLDQGLQFLIQYYNGEERAKGNILERFSAQQFPDLHSELNLSSLELGDSALYFCASSVGSTNTGELFFGEGSRLTVL.

The chain recombines TRBV9 with TRBJ1-1, with 7 bases that match TRBD1. This CDR3 region has 15 residues. V was clipped by 5 bases and J by 3 bases; unmatched bases: 10. CDR1 and CDR2 from the germline V gene are SGDLS and YYNGEE. CDR3 residues: CASRRTGGGYTEAFF. Written as DNA, the CDR3 is TGTGCCAGCAGGCGGACAGGAGGGGGTTACACTGAAGCTTTCTTT.

In nucleotides, the CDR3 is TGTGCCAGCAGCCCCTCCGGGATGGCCAATGAGCAGTTCTTC. Residues: CASSPSGMANEQFF. The chain carries TRBV7-3 and TRBJ2-1; TRBD2 might be the D (5 bases). This CDR3 spans 14 amino acids. Per the germline V gene, CDR1 is SGHTA and CDR2 is FQGTGA. Trimming pared 5 bases from V and 6 bases from J, leaving 14 bases between.

V gene TRBV4-2 combines with J gene TRBJ2-1, with D possibly matching TRBD2 (6 bases). V lost 0 bases and J lost 0, with 6 bases in between. The CDR3 contains 15 residues. Germline V lookup: CDR1 LGHNA, CDR2 YNFKEQ. The CDR3 sequence: CASSQELASYNEQFF. CDR3 sequence (DNA): TGTGCCAGCAGCCAAGAACTAGCCTCCTACAATGAGCAGTTCTTC.

This clone was picked up one time. The V call is TRBV6-1, the J call TRBJ2-5; D remains ambiguous. The V end was cut by 4 bases, the J end by 5 bases, with 11 bases between. This CDR3 has 13 residues. In germline, CDR1 is MNHNS, CDR2 SASEGT. CDR3 region: CASSVRREETQYF. CDR3 DNA sequence: TGTGCCAGCAGTGTCCGTCGTGAGGAGACCCAGTACTTC.

V is TRBV10-2 and J is TRBJ2-7, with a weak D call TRBD1 (5 bases). The CDR3 length is 19 residues. Deletions cut 0 bases from V and 4 bases from J, with 25 bases between. Per the germline V gene, CDR1 is WSHSY and CDR2 is SAAADI. The CDR3 is CASSESTAGRPSPNYEQYF. CDR3 nucleotide sequence: TGCGCCAGCAGTGAGTCGACAGCAGGCAGGCCCTCCCCTAATTACGAGCAGTACTTC.

This clone was seen a few times. This chain links TRBV5-6 with TRBJ1-5; D unresolved. Germline values: CDR1 SGHDT, CDR2 YYEEEE. The CDR3 length is 15 residues. The V end lost 1 base, the J end lost 1 base, and 9 bases lay between the germline ends. The CDR3 DNA reads TGTGCCAGCAGCTTGCGGGGAGGCAGCAATCAGCCCCAGCATTTT. It specifies CASSLRGGSNQPQHF.